A selection of T cell receptor beta chains follows, all from one sample in a study of T cell responses to AZD1222 COVID-19 vaccine. Clones were sequenced by immunoSEQ multiplex PCR, and TCRdb holds only the in-frame ones, with some missing. The sample records 100,000 to 140,000 clones, about 92% being singletons. The specimen comprised peripheral blood, sampled 28 days after the second AZD1222 dose. The receptors derive from an adult who received the AZD1222 COVID-19 vaccine. Both conserved end residues are part of each CDR3. The D gene is left open where the match is weak. Some rows have no size entry. The others give once, few or many, or a class for an expanded clone.

cdr3_length	v_call	d_call	j_call	clone_size	cdr3_aa	cdr3_nt
15	TRBV19	TRBD2	TRBJ2-1	.	CASSMISGAYNEQFF	TGTGCCAGTAGTATGATTAGCGGGGCTTACAATGAGCAGTTCTTC
12	TRBV24-1	.	TRBJ2-1	.	CATSDSNNEQFF	TGTGCCACCAGTGATTCTAACAATGAGCAGTTCTTC
14	TRBV19	TRBD1	TRBJ1-5	.	CASTETGGNQPQHF	TGTGCCAGTACCGAGACAGGGGGAAATCAGCCCCAGCATTTT
15	TRBV28	.	TRBJ2-6	once	CASSFEGAGANVLTF	TGTGCCAGCAGTTTTGAGGGAGCTGGGGCCAACGTCCTGACTTTC
12	TRBV9	.	TRBJ1-6	.	CASSVGGSPLHF	TGTGCCAGCAGCGTGGGTGGATCACCCCTCCACTTT
17	TRBV6-6	.	TRBJ2-1	.	CASSLPPWVSGYNEQFF	TGTGCCAGCAGTCTTCCCCCCTGGGTTAGCGGCTACAATGAGCAGTTCTTC
14	TRBV18	TRBD1	TRBJ1-4	.	CASSPPGGDEKLFF	TGTGCCAGCTCACCCCCAGGGGGAGATGAAAAACTGTTTTTT
14	TRBV24-1	.	TRBJ2-1	.	CATSGGLNYNEQFF	TGTGCCACCAGTGGAGGGTTAAACTACAATGAGCAGTTCTTC
21	TRBV4-3	TRBD2	TRBJ2-5	medium-sized	CASSPGTSGRTLSSIRETQYF	TGCGCCAGCAGCCCCGGGACTAGCGGGAGAACGTTATCATCCATCAGAGAGACCCAGTACTTC
16	TRBV11-2	TRBD1	TRBJ2-5	.	CASSLAPGQGVETQYF	TGTGCCAGCAGCTTAGCCCCAGGACAGGGGGTAGAGACCCAGTACTTC
15	TRBV18	.	TRBJ1-4	.	CASSLRPQPNEKLFF	TGTGCCAGCTCACTGAGACCTCAGCCTAATGAAAAACTGTTTTTT
13	TRBV29-1	.	TRBJ1-4	.	CSDNSWTNEKLFF	TGCAGCGATAATAGCTGGACTAATGAAAAACTGTTTTTT
17	TRBV28	.	TRBJ1-6	few	CASRFKQGFSYNSPLHF	TGTGCCAGCAGATTCAAACAGGGCTTCTCCTATAATTCACCCCTCCACTTT
14	TRBV30	.	TRBJ1-4	.	CAWRSRGGNEKLFF	TGTGCCTGGAGGTCCAGGGGAGGTAATGAAAAACTGTTTTTT
17	TRBV4-2	TRBD1	TRBJ1-2	.	CASSQPQPGQSNYGYTF	TGTGCCAGCAGCCAGCCACAACCGGGACAGTCCAACTATGGCTACACCTTC
13	TRBV7-9	.	TRBJ2-1	.	CASSSYNDNEQFF	TGTGCCAGCAGCTCTTACAATGACAATGAGCAGTTCTTC
19	TRBV19	TRBD1	TRBJ1-5	.	CASKLEHPPLTGRNQPQHF	TGTGCCAGTAAACTGGAACACCCACCGTTGACAGGGAGGAATCAGCCCCAGCATTTT
12	TRBV2	TRBD1	TRBJ2-7	.	CASNRQGYEQYF	TGTGCCAGCAATCGACAGGGATACGAGCAGTACTTC
13	TRBV19	.	TRBJ1-2	.	CASSRLSNYGYTF	TGTGCCAGTAGTAGACTTTCCAACTATGGCTACACCTTC
15	TRBV6-6	TRBD1	TRBJ1-6	.	CASRPPGTGLSPLHF	TGTGCCAGCAGGCCCCCCGGGACAGGGCTTTCACCCCTCCACTTT
15	TRBV6-5	.	TRBJ1-6	.	CASSPRGWGNSPLHF	TGTGCCAGCAGCCCCCGGGGTTGGGGAAATTCACCCCTCCACTTT
14	TRBV5-1	.	TRBJ1-3	few	CASSLQAEEGTIYF	TGCGCCAGCAGCTTGCAGGCCGAGGAGGGGACCATATATTTT
17	TRBV28	TRBD2	TRBJ2-5	.	CASSLPPLAGVLETQYF	TGTGCCAGCAGCCTCCCGCCACTAGCGGGAGTTCTTGAGACCCAGTACTTC
14	TRBV19	.	TRBJ2-2	.	CASSIEVNTGELFF	TGTGCCAGTAGTATAGAGGTGAACACCGGGGAGCTGTTTTTT
13	TRBV14	.	TRBJ1-1	.	CASSQARYTEAFF	TGTGCCAGCAGCCAAGCCAGGTACACTGAAGCTTTCTTT
14	TRBV5-1	TRBD1	TRBJ1-6	.	CASSRGTGNSPLHF	TGCGCCAGCAGCCGCGGGACAGGCAATTCACCCCTCCACTTT
16	TRBV29-1	TRBD1	TRBJ1-1	once	CSVGGGTGGMNTEAFF	TGCAGCGTTGGGGGAGGGACAGGGGGCATGAACACTGAAGCTTTCTTT
12	TRBV10-2	.	TRBJ2-7	.	CASTNSGDEQYF	TGCGCCAGCACAAACTCAGGGGACGAGCAGTACTTC
13	TRBV5-1	.	TRBJ2-5	.	CASSPDSSTAQYF	TGCGCCAGCAGCCCGGACAGCTCCACGGCCCAGTACTTC
16	TRBV14	TRBD2	TRBJ2-2	.	CASSHRAGVGTGELFF	TGTGCCAGCAGCCACCGAGCGGGAGTGGGCACCGGGGAGCTGTTTTTT
13	TRBV5-1	.	TRBJ1-2	.	CASSLQGNYGYTF	TGCGCCAGCAGCTTACAGGGTAACTATGGCTACACCTTC
17	TRBV19	TRBD1	TRBJ2-6	.	CATKSRDSSSGANVLTF	TGTGCCACTAAGTCCCGGGACAGCAGCTCTGGGGCCAACGTCCTGACTTTC
16	TRBV5-1	.	TRBJ2-1	.	CASSLASGRTYNEQFF	TGCGCCAGCAGCTTGGCCTCGGGTAGGACCTACAATGAGCAGTTCTTC
13	TRBV19	.	TRBJ1-1	few	CASSTDIYTEAFF	TGTGCCAGTAGTACAGACATCTACACTGAAGCTTTCTTT
16	TRBV4-2	TRBD1	TRBJ2-7	.	CASSQNSGTGWGEQYF	TGTGCCAGCAGCCAGAATTCCGGGACAGGGTGGGGGGAGCAGTACTTC
15	TRBV6-1	.	TRBJ1-5	.	CASSETFDGNQPQHF	TGTGCCAGCAGTGAAACATTTGACGGTAATCAGCCCCAGCATTTT
14	TRBV5-4	.	TRBJ1-1	.	CASRLDRTNTEAFF	TGTGCCAGCCGCTTGGACAGAACAAACACTGAAGCTTTCTTT
14	TRBV2	.	TRBJ1-1	.	CASSLQLPNTEAFF	TGTGCCAGCAGCCTTCAACTACCCAACACTGAAGCTTTCTTT